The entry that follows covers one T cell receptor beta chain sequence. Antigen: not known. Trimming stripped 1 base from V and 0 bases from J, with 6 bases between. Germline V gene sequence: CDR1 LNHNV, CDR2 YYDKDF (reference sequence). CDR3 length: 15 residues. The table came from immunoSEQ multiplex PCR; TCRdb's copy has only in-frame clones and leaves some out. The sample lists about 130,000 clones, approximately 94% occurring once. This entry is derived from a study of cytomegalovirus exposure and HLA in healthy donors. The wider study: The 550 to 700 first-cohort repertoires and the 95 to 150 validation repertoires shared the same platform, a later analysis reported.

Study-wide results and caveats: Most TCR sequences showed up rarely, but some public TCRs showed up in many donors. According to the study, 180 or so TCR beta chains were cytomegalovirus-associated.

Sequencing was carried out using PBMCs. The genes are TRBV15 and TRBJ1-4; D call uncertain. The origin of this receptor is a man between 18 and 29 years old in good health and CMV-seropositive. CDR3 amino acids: CATSRVSATNEKLFF. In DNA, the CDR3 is TGTGCCACCAGCAGAGTGTCTGCAACTAATGAAAAACTGTTTTTT.